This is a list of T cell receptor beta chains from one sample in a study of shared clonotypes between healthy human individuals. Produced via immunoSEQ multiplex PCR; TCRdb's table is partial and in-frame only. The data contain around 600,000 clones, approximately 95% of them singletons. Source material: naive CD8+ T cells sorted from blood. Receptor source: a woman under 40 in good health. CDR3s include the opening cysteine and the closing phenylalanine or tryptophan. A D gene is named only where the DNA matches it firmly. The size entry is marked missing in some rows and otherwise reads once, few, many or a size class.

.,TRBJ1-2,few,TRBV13,TGTGCCAGCAGCTTAGGAACAGACTATGGCTACACCTTC,CASSLGTDYGYTF
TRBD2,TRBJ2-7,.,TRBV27,TGTGCCAGCAGCCCGCAGCCGGGAGGGCCGGAGGAGCAGTACTTC,CASSPQPGGPEEQYF
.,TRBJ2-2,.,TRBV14,TGTGCCAGCAGCTCCACGGCGGAGCGTCTAAACACCGGGGAGCTGTTTTTT,CASSSTAERLNTGELFF
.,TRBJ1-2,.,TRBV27,TGTGCCAGCAGTTCCCCGTGGGGAGGAGAAGACTATGGCTACACCTTC,CASSSPWGGEDYGYTF
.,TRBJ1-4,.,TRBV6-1,TGTGCCAGCTTACACCCAACTAATGAAAAACTGTTTTTT,CASLHPTNEKLFF
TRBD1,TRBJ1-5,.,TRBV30,TGTGCCTGGAGGGAGACAGGGGGCAATCAGCCCCAGCATTTT,CAWRETGGNQPQHF
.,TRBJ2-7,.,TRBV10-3,TGTGCCATCAGTGAGGATCGGTACGAGCAGTACTTC,CAISEDRYEQYF
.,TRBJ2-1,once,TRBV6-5,TGTGCCAGCAATGGGGGAGTCTCCTACAATGAGCAGTTCTTC,CASNGGVSYNEQFF
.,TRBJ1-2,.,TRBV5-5,TGTGCCAGCAGCTTACGGACAGACTACTATGGCTACACCTTC,CASSLRTDYYGYTF
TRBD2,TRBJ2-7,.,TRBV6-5,TGTGCCAGCAGTTACGAGGGAGGGACCTACGAGCAGTACTTC,CASSYEGGTYEQYF
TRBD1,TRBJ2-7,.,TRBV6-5,TGTGCCAGCAGCCTGTCGGCAGGGGGCTCCTACGAGCAGTACTTC,CASSLSAGGSYEQYF
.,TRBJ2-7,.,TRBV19,TGTGCCAGTTCCCGACGGTCTCATCCCTACGAGCAGTACTTC,CASSRRSHPYEQYF
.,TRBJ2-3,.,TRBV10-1,TGCGCCAGCAGTGAGTCCCCCCTGACGGGTTGGACGCAGTATTTT,CASSESPLTGWTQYF
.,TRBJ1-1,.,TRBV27,TGTGCCAGCAGTTCCACCGTGACAGTCATGAACACTGAAGCTTTCTTT,CASSSTVTVMNTEAFF
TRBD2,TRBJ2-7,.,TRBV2,TGTGCCAGCAGTGGTACTAGCGGGAGAGCTTACGAGCAGTACTTC,CASSGTSGRAYEQYF
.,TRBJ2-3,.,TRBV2,TGTGCCAGCAGTGCCGGGACGGGAGGCACAGATACGCAGTATTTT,CASSAGTGGTDTQYF
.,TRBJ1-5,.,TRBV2,TGTGCCAGCAGTGAACTAGAGCGGGATGGGCCCCAGCATTTT,CASSELERDGPQHF
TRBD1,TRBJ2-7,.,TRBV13,TGTGCCAGCAGCTTCACGGGACAGGGCTACGAGCAGTACTTC,CASSFTGQGYEQYF
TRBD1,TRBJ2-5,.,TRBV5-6,TGTGCCAGCAGCTTGGCCGGGACAGGTCAAGAGACCCAGTACTTC,CASSLAGTGQETQYF
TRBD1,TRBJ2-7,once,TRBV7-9,TGTGCCAGCAGCTTAGCTCCCGGGACAGGCTCCTACGAGCAGTACTTC,CASSLAPGTGSYEQYF
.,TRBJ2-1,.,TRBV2,TGTGCCAGCAGTGAAGCTGGTAGCGGCAATGAGCAGTTCTTC,CASSEAGSGNEQFF
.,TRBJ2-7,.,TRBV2,TGTGCCAGCCTCAGGGGGACTAGGTCCTACGAGCAGTACTTC,CASLRGTRSYEQYF
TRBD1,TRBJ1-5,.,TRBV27,TGTGCCAGCAGTTTAGGGGCAGGGGGGCGTCAGCCCCAGCATTTT,CASSLGAGGRQPQHF
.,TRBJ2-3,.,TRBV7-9,TGTGCCAGCAGCACCAGTTCCGCCCGCCCCCGAACAGATACGCAGTATTTT,CASSTSSARPRTDTQYF
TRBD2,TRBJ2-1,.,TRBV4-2,TGTGCCAGCAGCTCATTAACCGGGACTAGCATCCATGAGCAGTTCTTC,CASSSLTGTSIHEQFF
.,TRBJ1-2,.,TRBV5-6,TGTGCCAGCAGCTTGGAGGGGATCTATGGCTACACCTTC,CASSLEGIYGYTF
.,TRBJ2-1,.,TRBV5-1,TGCGCCAGCAGCAAGACCAGAGTGAATGAGCAGTTCTTC,CASSKTRVNEQFF
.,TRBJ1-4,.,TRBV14,TGTGCCAGCAGCCAAGAAGGACCGGGAAGCACTAATGAAAAACTGTTTTTT,CASSQEGPGSTNEKLFF
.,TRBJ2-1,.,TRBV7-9,TGTGCCAGCACCCTGGAGGGAGACTCTTACAATGAGCAGTTCTTC,CASTLEGDSYNEQFF
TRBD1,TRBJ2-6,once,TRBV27,TGTGCCAGCAGACCCGACAGGGGTGGACCTGGGGCCAACGTCCTGACTTTC,CASRPDRGGPGANVLTF
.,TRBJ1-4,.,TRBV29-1,TGCAGCGTTGGGGCTCAGGGAACTAATGAAAAACTGTTTTTT,CSVGAQGTNEKLFF
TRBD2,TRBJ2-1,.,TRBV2,TGTGCCAGCGTAGCTAGCGGGACTGGTGAGCAGTTCTTC,CASVASGTGEQFF
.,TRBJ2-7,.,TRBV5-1,TGCGCCAGCAGCTGGAGGGGGGGACCCTACGAGCAGTACTTC,CASSWRGGPYEQYF
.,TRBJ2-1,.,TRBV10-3,TGTGCCATCACTAACGAATACAATGAGCAGTTCTTC,CAITNEYNEQFF
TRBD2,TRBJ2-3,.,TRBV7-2,TGTGCCAGCAGCTTAGACCCGCTCAGGAAGCGGGAGTCAGATACGCAGTATTTT,CASSLDPLRKRESDTQYF
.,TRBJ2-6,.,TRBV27,TGTGCCAGCAGTTTTTTAATGGGGACTGGGGCCAACGTCCTGACTTTC,CASSFLMGTGANVLTF
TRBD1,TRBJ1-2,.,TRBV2,TGTGCCAGCAGTGAGCTGACAGGGAACTATGGCTACACCTTC,CASSELTGNYGYTF
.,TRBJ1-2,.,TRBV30,TGTGCCTGGCCCCTCTTAGTGGGGAAGTATCGGGGCTACACCTTC,CAWPLLVGKYRGYTF
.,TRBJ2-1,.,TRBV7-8,TGTGCCAGCAGCGCAGACAGAGGAAACAATGAGCAGTTCTTC,CASSADRGNNEQFF
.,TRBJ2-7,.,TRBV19,TGTGCCAGTAGTATGGGGACGGGAAGCTCCTACGAGCAGTACTTC,CASSMGTGSSYEQYF
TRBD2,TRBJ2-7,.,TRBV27,TGTGCCACCCAGACTAGCCTTAGTGGGGAGCAGTACTTC,CATQTSLSGEQYF
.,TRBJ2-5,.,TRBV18,TGTGCCAGCTCACCGGCAGACCTCCAAGAGACCCAGTACTTC,CASSPADLQETQYF
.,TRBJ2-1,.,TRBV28,TGTGCTTCGGGGGCGGGGTCCGCCCCCTACAATGAGCAGTTCTTC,CASGAGSAPYNEQFF
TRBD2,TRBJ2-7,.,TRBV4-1,TGCGCCAGCAGCCAAGATCGCGGGAGCGGACGATCCTACGAGCAGTACTTC,CASSQDRGSGRSYEQYF
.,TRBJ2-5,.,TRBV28,TGTGCCAGCAGTTTAGGTGGGCTTAGACAAGAGACCCAGTACTTC,CASSLGGLRQETQYF
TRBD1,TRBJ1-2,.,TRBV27,TGTGCCAGCAGTCCGACAGGGGGGACTGGCTACACCTTC,CASSPTGGTGYTF
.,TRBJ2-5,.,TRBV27,TGTGCCAGCAGTTTAACGGGAGCGTCACGGGAGACCCAGTACTTC,CASSLTGASRETQYF
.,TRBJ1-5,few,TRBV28,TGTGCCAGCAGTGGGAGGACAGGCAATCAGCCCCAGCATTTT,CASSGRTGNQPQHF
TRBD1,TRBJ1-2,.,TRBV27,TGTGCCACCGCTGACAGGGGATGGGGCTACACCTTC,CATADRGWGYTF
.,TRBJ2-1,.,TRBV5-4,TGTGCCAGCAGCCCCGTCGAGGGCAATGAGCAGTTCTTC,CASSPVEGNEQFF
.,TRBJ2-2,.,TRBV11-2,TGTGCCAGCAGCCCAAAGCGCCTGAACACCGGGGAGCTGTTTTTT,CASSPKRLNTGELFF
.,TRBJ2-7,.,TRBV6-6,TGTGCCAGCAGTGTAGAAGGCTCCTACGAGCAGTACTTC,CASSVEGSYEQYF
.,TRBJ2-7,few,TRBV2,TGTGCCAGCAGACGCCGGGACACCTACGAGCAGTACTTC,CASRRRDTYEQYF
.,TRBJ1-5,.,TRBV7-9,TGTGCCAGCAGCCCAGGTAGTTTTCAGCCCCAGCATTTT,CASSPGSFQPQHF
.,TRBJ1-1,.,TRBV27,TGTGCCAGCAAACAGGGAGGCACTGAAGCTTTCTTT,CASKQGGTEAFF